This TCR beta chain was profiled in a study of blood T cells in healthy people across ages. The authors ran a second PCR of about 6 to 11 cycles using a sample-barcoded 5' primer and a J-beta primer mix. Each CDR3 protein gets one entry after TCRdb re-called the 5' RACE reads with MiXCR. This table has approximately 940,000 distinct CDR3 sequences, around 46% appearing once. Germline assignment: CDR1 MNHNY and CDR2 SVGAGI (reference sequence). The CDR3 is 13 amino acids. V was pared by 7 bases and J by 5 bases, with 15 bases between. Study findings and constraints: Compared with aged donors, long-lived donors showed fewer expanded clones, suggesting selection. CMV infection status of these donors was not known.

The table lists this clonotype with a few counts. No antigen is known for it. This clonotype originated in a man aged 25-45 years in good health. The J gene is TRBJ2-7, the V gene TRBV6-6, with D maybe TRBD2 (6 bases). Specimen: blood. DNA of the CDR3: TGTGCCAGCAACCCGGGGGACGGTCACGAGCAGTACTTC. The encoded protein is CASNPGDGHEQYF.